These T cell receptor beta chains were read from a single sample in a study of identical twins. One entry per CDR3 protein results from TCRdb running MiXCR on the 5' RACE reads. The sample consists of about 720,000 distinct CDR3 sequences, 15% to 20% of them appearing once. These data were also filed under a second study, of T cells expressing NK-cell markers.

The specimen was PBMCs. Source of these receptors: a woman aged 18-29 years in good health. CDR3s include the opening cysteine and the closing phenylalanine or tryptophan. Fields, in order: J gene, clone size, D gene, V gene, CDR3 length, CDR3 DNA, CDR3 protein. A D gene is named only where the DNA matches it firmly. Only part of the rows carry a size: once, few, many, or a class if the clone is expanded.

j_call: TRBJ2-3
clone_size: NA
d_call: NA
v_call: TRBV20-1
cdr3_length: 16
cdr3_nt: TGCAGTGCTACTCCCCCGCGTGGGGACGGCACAGATACGCAGTATTTT
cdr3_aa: CSATPPRGDGTDTQYF

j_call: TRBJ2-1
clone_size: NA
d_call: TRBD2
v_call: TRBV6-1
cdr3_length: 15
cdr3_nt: TGTGCCAGCAGCCAACTAGCGGGAAGTGGTAATGAGCAGTTCTTC
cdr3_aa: CASSQLAGSGNEQFF

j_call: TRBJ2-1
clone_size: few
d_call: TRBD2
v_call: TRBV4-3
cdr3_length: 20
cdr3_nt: TGCGCCAGCAGCCAATCCTCCGGGACTAGCGGGAGGAGGACCTACAATGAGCAGTTCTTC
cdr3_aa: CASSQSSGTSGRRTYNEQFF

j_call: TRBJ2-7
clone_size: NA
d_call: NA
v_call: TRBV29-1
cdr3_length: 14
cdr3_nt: TGCAGCGTTGGGGCTTTGGGCCACTCCTACGAGCAGTACTTC
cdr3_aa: CSVGALGHSYEQYF

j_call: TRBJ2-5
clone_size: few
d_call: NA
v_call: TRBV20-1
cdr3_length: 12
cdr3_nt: TGCAGTGCTAGAGCTAATTCGGAGACCCAGTACTTC
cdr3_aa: CSARANSETQYF

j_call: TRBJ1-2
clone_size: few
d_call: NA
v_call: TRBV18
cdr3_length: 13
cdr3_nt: TGTGCCAGCTCTCCGGGCCCGGAGGGGGGCTACACCTTC
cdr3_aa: CASSPGPEGGYTF

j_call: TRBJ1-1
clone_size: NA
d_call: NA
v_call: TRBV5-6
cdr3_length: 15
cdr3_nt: TGTGCCAGCAGCTTGGGGGTGCGACTGAACACTGAAGCTTTCTTT
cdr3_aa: CASSLGVRLNTEAFF

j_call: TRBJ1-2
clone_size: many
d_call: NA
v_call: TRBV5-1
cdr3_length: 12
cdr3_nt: TGCGCCAGCAGCCCTCAGGGTAATGGCTACACCTTC
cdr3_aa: CASSPQGNGYTF

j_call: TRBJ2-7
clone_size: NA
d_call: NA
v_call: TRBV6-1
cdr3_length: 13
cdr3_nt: TGTGCCAGCAGCCGAGGACGGTACTACGAGCAGTACTTC
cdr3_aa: CASSRGRYYEQYF

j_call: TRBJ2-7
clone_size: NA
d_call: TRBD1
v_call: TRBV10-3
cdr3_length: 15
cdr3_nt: TGTGCCATCGCTCTAGGCGGGACAGGGCCCATCGAGCAGTACTTC
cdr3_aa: CAIALGGTGPIEQYF

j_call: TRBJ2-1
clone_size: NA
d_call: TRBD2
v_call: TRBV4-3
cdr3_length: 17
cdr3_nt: TGCGCCAGCAGCCAGACAGTAGCGGGAGGGCCTTGGAATGAGCAGTTCTTC
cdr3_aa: CASSQTVAGGPWNEQFF

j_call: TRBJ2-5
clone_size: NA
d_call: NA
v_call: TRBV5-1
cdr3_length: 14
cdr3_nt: TGCGCCAGCAGCTCGGGGATACAAAAAGAGACCCAGTACTTC
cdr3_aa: CASSSGIQKETQYF

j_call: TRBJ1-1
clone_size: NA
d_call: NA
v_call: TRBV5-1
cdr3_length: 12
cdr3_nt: TGCGCCAGCAGCCCGGGGGAAACAGGGGCTTTCTTT
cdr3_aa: CASSPGETGAFF

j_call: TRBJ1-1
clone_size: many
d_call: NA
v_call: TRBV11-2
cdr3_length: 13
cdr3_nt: TGTGCCAGCAGCTATTTCAGAGCCCGGTACGCTTTCTTT
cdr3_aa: CASSYFRARYAFF

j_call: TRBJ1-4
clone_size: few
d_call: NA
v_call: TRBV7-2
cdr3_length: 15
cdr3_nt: TGTGCCAGCAGCCCGACCGGGACTAGGGGTGAAAAACTGTTTTTT
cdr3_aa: CASSPTGTRGEKLFF

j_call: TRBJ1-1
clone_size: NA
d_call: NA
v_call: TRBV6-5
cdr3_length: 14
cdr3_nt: TGTGCCAGCAGTTGGGGAGTCCCGAACACTGAAGCTTTCTTT
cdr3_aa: CASSWGVPNTEAFF

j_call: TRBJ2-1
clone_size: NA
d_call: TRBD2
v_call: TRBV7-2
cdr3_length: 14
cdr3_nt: TGTGCCAGCAGCCCCCGATGGACTAGCGGAGAGCAGTTCTTC
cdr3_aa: CASSPRWTSGEQFF

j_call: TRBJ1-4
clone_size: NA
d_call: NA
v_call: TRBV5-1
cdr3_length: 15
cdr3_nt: TGCGCCAGCAGCTTGGTCGGCAGAGATAATGAAAAACTGTTTTTT
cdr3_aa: CASSLVGRDNEKLFF

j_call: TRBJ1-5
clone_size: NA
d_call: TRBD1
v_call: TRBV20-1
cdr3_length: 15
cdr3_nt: TGCAGTGCTAGAGGGGCGGGACAGGGTAATCAGCCCCAGCATTTT
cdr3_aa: CSARGAGQGNQPQHF

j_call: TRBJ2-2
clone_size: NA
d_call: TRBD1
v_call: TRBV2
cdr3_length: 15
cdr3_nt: TGTGCCAGCAGAAGGGACAGGGGTTTAGCCGGGGAGCTGTTTTTT
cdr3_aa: CASRRDRGLAGELFF

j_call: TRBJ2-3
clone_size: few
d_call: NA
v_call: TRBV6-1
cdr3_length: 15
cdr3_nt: TGTGCCAGCAGCGCTGGGGGAGTTCCCCCCTATACGCAGTATTTT
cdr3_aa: CASSAGGVPPYTQYF

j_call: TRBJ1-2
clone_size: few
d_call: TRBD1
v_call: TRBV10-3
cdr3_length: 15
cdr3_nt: TGTGCCATCAGACCACCGACAGGGCTTGGATATGGCTACACCTTC
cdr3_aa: CAIRPPTGLGYGYTF

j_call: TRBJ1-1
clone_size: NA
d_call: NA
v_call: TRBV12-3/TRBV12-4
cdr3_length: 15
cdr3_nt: TGTGCCAGCAGCCGGGGAGGGGAATGGGTTACTGAAGCTTTCTTT
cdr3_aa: CASSRGGEWVTEAFF

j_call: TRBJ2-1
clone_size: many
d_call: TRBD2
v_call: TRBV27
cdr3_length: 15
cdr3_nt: TGTGCCAGCGGTTCCTGGGGGGGAGGGTTAAATGAGCAGTTCTTC
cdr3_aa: CASGSWGGGLNEQFF

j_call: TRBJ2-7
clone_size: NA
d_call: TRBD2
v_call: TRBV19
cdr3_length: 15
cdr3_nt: TGTGCCAGTAGTGTCCCGGGACTAGCGGACTACGAGCAGTACTTC
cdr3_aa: CASSVPGLADYEQYF

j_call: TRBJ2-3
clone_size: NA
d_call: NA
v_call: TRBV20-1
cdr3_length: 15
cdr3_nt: TGCAGTGCTAGGCCTGTGTGGGCTAGCACAGATACGCAGTATTTT
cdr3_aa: CSARPVWASTDTQYF

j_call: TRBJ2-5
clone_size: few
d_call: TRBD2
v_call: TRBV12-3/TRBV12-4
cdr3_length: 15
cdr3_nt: TGTGCCAGCACGACCGGAGCGGGGGGCGGAGAGACCCAGTACTTC
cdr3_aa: CASTTGAGGGETQYF

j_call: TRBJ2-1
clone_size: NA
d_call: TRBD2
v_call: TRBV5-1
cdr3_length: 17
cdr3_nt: TGCGCCAGCAGCTTGGGACTAGCGGGAGGGCCAGGCAATGAGCAGTTCTTC
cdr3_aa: CASSLGLAGGPGNEQFF

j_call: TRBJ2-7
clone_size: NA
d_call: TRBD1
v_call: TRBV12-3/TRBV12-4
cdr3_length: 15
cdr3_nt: TGTGCCAGCAGTTATCGACAGGGGCTTTCCTACGAGCAGTACTTC
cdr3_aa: CASSYRQGLSYEQYF

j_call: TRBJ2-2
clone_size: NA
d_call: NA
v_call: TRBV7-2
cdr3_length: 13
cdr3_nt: TGTGCCAGCAGGCTAGTTTCCACCGGGGAGCTGTTTTTT
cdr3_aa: CASRLVSTGELFF

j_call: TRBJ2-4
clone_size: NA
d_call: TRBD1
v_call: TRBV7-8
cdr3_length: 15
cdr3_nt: TGTGCCAGCAGCTCCATGGGGACAGCCTTAAACATTCAGTACTTC
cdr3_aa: CASSSMGTALNIQYF

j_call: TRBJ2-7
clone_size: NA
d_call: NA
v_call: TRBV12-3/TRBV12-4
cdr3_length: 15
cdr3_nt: TGTGCCAGCAGTCCCCTGTGGACCCTTTCCTACGAGCAGTACTTC
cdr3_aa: CASSPLWTLSYEQYF

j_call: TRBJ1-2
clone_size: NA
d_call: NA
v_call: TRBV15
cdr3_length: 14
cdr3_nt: TGTGCCACCAGCCCGATGCGGGGGGCTCATGGCTACACCTTC
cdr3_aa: CATSPMRGAHGYTF

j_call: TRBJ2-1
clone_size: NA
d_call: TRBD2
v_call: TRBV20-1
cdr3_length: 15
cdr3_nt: TGCAGTGCTAGCCCCCTAGCGGGCTTGAACAATGAGCAGTTCTTC
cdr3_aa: CSASPLAGLNNEQFF

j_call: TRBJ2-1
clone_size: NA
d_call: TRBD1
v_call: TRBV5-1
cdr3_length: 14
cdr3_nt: TGCGCCAGCAGTCCTGACAGGGGTAACGATGAGCAGTTCTTC
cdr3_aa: CASSPDRGNDEQFF

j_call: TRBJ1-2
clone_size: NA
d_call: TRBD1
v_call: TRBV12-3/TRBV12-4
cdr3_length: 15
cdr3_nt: TGTGCCAGCAGTGCGGACAGGTCCTCGCGCTATGGCTACACCTTC
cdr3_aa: CASSADRSSRYGYTF

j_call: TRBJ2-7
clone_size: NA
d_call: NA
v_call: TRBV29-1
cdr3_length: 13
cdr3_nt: TGCAGCGTTAGGACGCCGAACTCCTACGAGCAGTACTTC
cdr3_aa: CSVRTPNSYEQYF

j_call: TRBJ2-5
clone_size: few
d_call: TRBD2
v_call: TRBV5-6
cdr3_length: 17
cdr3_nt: TGTGCCAGCAGCTCGCCTAGCGGGACAGTGGTGGAAGAGACCCAGTACTTC
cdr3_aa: CASSSPSGTVVEETQYF

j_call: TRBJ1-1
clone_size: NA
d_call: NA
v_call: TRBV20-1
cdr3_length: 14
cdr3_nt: TGCAGTGCTAGAGTGAGGCCGGGAAACACTGAAGCTTTCTTT
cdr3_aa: CSARVRPGNTEAFF

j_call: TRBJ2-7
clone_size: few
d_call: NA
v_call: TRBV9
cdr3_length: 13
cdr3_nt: TGTGCCAGCAGCGTATACAGGGAAGGGGAGCAGTACTTC
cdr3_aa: CASSVYREGEQYF

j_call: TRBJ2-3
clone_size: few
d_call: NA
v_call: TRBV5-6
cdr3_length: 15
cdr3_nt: TGTGCCAGCAGCCGTTCGAGCAGGGTTGAAGACTCGCAGTATTTT
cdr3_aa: CASSRSSRVEDSQYF

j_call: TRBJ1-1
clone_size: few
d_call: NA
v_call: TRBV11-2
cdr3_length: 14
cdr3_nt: TGTGCCAGCAGCCCACTCAGGATGCTTAATGAAGCTTTCTTT
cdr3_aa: CASSPLRMLNEAFF

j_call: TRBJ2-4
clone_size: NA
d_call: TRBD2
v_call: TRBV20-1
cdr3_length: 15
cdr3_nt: TGCAGTGCTCCTGGGGCGGGAGGGTACGAGGCCATTCAGTACTTC
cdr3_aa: CSAPGAGGYEAIQYF

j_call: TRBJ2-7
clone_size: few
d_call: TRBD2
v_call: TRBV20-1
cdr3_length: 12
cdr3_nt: TGCAGTGCGCGTCTAGCGGGTTACGAGCAGTACTTC
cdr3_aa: CSARLAGYEQYF

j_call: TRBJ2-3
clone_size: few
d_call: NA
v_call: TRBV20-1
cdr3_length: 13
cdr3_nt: TGCAGTGCAGGCGGGGCCTACACAGATACGCAGTATTTT
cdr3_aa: CSAGGAYTDTQYF

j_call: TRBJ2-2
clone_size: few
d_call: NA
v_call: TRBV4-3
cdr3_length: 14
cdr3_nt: TGCGCCAGCAGCCAAGGGCTAGCCTCCGGGGAGCTGTTTTTT
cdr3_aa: CASSQGLASGELFF

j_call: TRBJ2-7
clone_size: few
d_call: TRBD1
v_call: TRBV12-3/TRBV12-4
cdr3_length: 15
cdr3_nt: TGTGCCAGCAGTAGACCCGGGACAGGGCCCTACGAGCAGTACTTC
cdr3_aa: CASSRPGTGPYEQYF